This T cell receptor (beta chain) was profiled in a study of vaccination and CD4 T cells after COVID-19. Treatment: roughly 10-day PBMC culture with coronavirus spike peptide pools or control peptides (ViraFEST assay). V was cut by 3 bases and J by 8 bases, with 10 bases left in between. The CDR3 runs to 13 residues. CDR1 and CDR2 from the germline V gene are KGHDR and SFDVKD. Once obtained from cultured CD4+ T cells, the DNA was sequenced using the Oncomine TCR Beta short-read assay. Using the QIAamp micro DNA kit, genomic DNA was extracted from the CD4+ T cells that had been cultured. TCRdb recomputed calls from the PCR reads with MiXCR, one row per CDR3 protein. Of over 15,000 distinct CDR3 sequences listed, roughly 31% are singletons. This clonotype has a handful of counts. Its antigen is unidentified.

The TCR comes from a human donor with COVID-19. The gene calls are TRBV24-1 and TRBJ2-1; perhaps TRBD2 as D (5 bases). The sample taken for sequencing was cultured CD4+ T cells from blood. CDR3 sequence reads: CATSDPRGHEQFF. CDR3 coding DNA: TGTGCCACCAGTGATCCTCGCGGGCATGAGCAGTTCTTC.